Below are 29 T cell receptor beta chains sequenced from a single sample in a study of blood T cells in healthy people across ages. It was with a sample-barcoded 5' primer and a J-beta primer mix that a second PCR of about 6 to 11 cycles was run. TCRdb reprocessed the 5' RACE reads with MiXCR, giving one entry per CDR3 protein. The sample holds approximately 800,000 distinct CDR3 sequences; under 80% are singletons and the top ten take 28%. Sequencing was carried out using blood. The source is a man younger than 40 in good health.

This clonotype was detected only a few times. The chain is built from TRBV6-2 or TRBV6-3 and TRBJ2-6, with 9 bases matching TRBD1. The CDR3 totals 15 residues. V lost 8 bases to trimming and J lost 0 bases; unmatched junction nucleotides: 2. Germline V gene sequence: CDR1 MNHEY, CDR2 SVGEGT. CDR3 sequence (DNA): TGTGCCAGCGGGACAGGGTTCTCTGGGGCCAACGTCCTGACTTTC. Translation: CASGTGFSGANVLTF.

The genes are TRBV4-2 and TRBJ2-1; either TRBD1 or TRBD2 may fit D (5 bases each). Trimming removed 1 base at V and 5 bases at J, with 6 bases between. Germline assignment: CDR1 LGHNA and CDR2 YNFKEQ. This CDR3 has 13 amino acids. CDR3 in DNA: TGTGCCAGCAGCCAAGGGGGGAACAATGAGCAGTTCTTC. This translates into CASSQGGNNEQFF.

The chain is built from TRBV25-1 and TRBJ2-3; D not resolved. V was clipped by 3 bases and J by 0 bases, with 16 bases between them. The CDR3 is made up of 17 amino acids. Germline-derived CDR1 and CDR2 are MGHDK and SYGVNS. CDR3 region: CASSEGTRTLSTDTQYF. The DNA of the CDR3 is TGTGCCAGCAGTGAGGGCACAAGGACCCTTAGCACAGATACGCAGTATTTT.

The chain recombines TRBV6-5 with TRBJ1-6; D is perhaps TRBD1 (6 bases). CDR3 size: 13 residues. Trimming took off 11 bases at V and 10 bases at J, with 18 bases between the two ends. Per the germline V gene, CDR1 is MNHEY and CDR2 is SVGAGI. The CDR3 coding sequence is TGTGCCGGCTCCCGGGGGGCAGAGTCACCCCTCCACTTT. Residues: CAGSRGAESPLHF.

The CDR3 is CASSGDGYQETQYF. CDR3 coding DNA: TGTGCCAGCAGCGGAGACGGGTACCAAGAGACCCAGTACTTC. This chain uses TRBV7-9 with TRBJ2-5; D gene uncertain. CDR3 length equals 14 residues. In germline, CDR1 is SEHNR, CDR2 FQNEAQ (reference sequence). Trimming took off 5 bases at V and 0 bases at J, with 10 bases between the two ends.

In its sample, this clonotype was seen a few times. The J gene is TRBJ1-2, the V gene TRBV5-6; D is unresolved. CDR3 length: 14 residues. Germline CDR1 is SGHDT and CDR2 is YYEEEE. V lost 0 bases, J lost 5 bases, and 11 bases lay in between. CDR3 protein: CASSLVGVRYGYTF. In DNA form, the CDR3 reads TGTGCCAGCAGCTTGGTAGGAGTAAGGTATGGCTACACCTTC. The whole variable domain, filled in from reference TRBV5-6 and TRBJ1-2, reads DAGVTQSPTHLIKTRGQQVTLRCSPKSGHDTVSWYQQALGQGPQFIFQYYEEEERQRGNFPDRFSGHQFPNYSSELNVNALLLGDSALYLCASSLVGVRYGYTFGSGTRLTVV.

CDR3: CASSPGVGGTGNTIYF. As DNA, the CDR3 is TGTGCCAGCAGCCCGGGGGTCGGCGGGACCGGAAACACCATATATTTT. The rearrangement links TRBV3-1 to TRBJ1-3, with a tentative D call TRBD1 (5 bases). Germline-derived CDR1 and CDR2 are LGHDT and YNNKEL (reference sequence). Trimming stripped 4 bases from V and 4 bases from J, with 17 bases between. The CDR3 extends over 16 amino acids.

The V call is TRBV19, the J call TRBJ2-1, with D possibly being TRBD2 (6 bases). Germline V gene lookup returns CDR1 LNHDA and CDR2 SQIVND (reference sequence). Trimming took 1 base from V and 4 from J, leaving 14 bases between them. The CDR3 consists of 16 residues. DNA of the CDR3: TGTGCCAGTAGTATAGGACTAGTCGGGGTTTACAATGAGCAGTTCTTC. It specifies CASSIGLVGVYNEQFF.

The chain carries TRBV20-1 and TRBJ1-2; possibly TRBD1 for D (6 bases). V lost 5 bases and J lost 8, with 18 bases in between. CDR1 DFQATT and CDR2 SNEGSKA come from the germline V gene (reference sequence). This CDR3 is built from 13 residues. DNA for the CDR3: TGCAGTGCTCCTTGGGGGCTCCTGGGAGGCTACACCTTC. This sequence encodes CSAPWGLLGGYTF.

CDR3 coding DNA: TGCGCCAGCAGCTTGAACACAGGGGACAATGAGCAGTTCTTC. Translated, it gives CASSLNTGDNEQFF. This chain links TRBV5-1 with TRBJ2-1; 7 bases fit TRBD1. Trimming cost V 1 base and J 5 bases; bases outside gene matches: 3. The germline V gene encodes CDR1 SGHRS and CDR2 YFSETQ. The CDR3 contains 14 residues.

The table lists this clonotype with a few counts. Sequence at one end of the junction differs from germline and may be a read error. The rearrangement links TRBV4-3 to TRBJ2-7, with TRBD1 identical over 9 bases. Per germline, CDR1 LGHNA and CDR2 YSLEER. The CDR3 totals 15 residues. This CDR3 reads CASSQGQGSSYEQYF. The CDR3 DNA is TGTGCCAGCAGTCAAGGACAGGGGAGCTCCTACGAGCAGTACTTC.

V gene TRBV10-3 combines with J gene TRBJ2-5; either TRBD1 or TRBD2 may supply D (5 bases each). In germline, CDR1 is ENHRY, CDR2 SYGVKD. The ends were cut back, 10 bases at V and 2 bases at J, with 23 bases in the middle. The CDR3 contains 16 residues. CDR3 sequence reads: CATTRGDKGLQETQYF. CDR3 nucleotides: TGTGCCACCACTAGGGGCGACAAGGGGTTACAAGAGACCCAGTACTTC.

The rearrangement links TRBV20-1 to TRBJ2-3, with 9 bases matching TRBD2. This CDR3 comprises 14 residues. CDR1 is DFQATT, CDR2 SNEGSKA, per germline (reference sequence). V shed 2 bases, J shed 6 bases, and the junction held 6 bases outside the gene matches. The CDR3 is CSARLAGIDDTQYF. The CDR3 bases are TGCAGTGCTAGACTAGCGGGGATAGACGATACGCAGTATTTT.

The chain joins TRBV20-1 to TRBJ2-7; tentative D call: TRBD1 (6 bases). V was cut by 3 bases and J by 2 bases, with 17 bases left in between. Germline CDR1 and CDR2: DFQATT and SNEGSKA (reference sequence). The CDR3 has 15 amino acids. This CDR3 is CSARDRDNPTYEQYF. CDR3 bases: TGCAGTGCTAGGGACCGGGACAATCCGACCTACGAGCAGTACTTC.

The rearrangement joins TRBV6-2 or TRBV6-3 to TRBJ2-1; D gene uncertain. V dropped 2 bases and J dropped 1 base, with 9 bases sitting between them. The CDR3 runs 15 residues. Germline CDR1 is MNHEY and CDR2 is SVGEGT. The CDR3 DNA reads as TGTGCCAGCAGTTACGGTTCGGCTTCCTACAATGAGCAGTTCTTC. Its translation: CASSYGSASYNEQFF.

The V gene is TRBV7-9, the J gene TRBJ2-5; 9 bases are a match to TRBD1. CDR3 length: 16 amino acids. Germline V gene data show CDR1 as SEHNR and CDR2 as FQNEAQ (reference sequence). The V segment lost 1 base and the J segment 4 bases; nucleotides outside the gene matches: 7. CDR3 in amino acids: CASSLGDRVKGETQYF. As DNA, the CDR3 is TGTGCCAGCAGCTTAGGGGACAGGGTCAAAGGAGAGACCCAGTACTTC.

The V call is TRBV12-3 or TRBV12-4, the J call TRBJ1-5; D unresolved. Deletions cut 3 bases from V and 4 bases from J, with 7 bases between. The CDR3 length is 13 residues. The CDR3 region is CASSFVRNQPQHF. For the CDR3, the DNA is TGTGCCAGCAGTTTTGTCAGAAATCAGCCCCAGCATTTT.

A word on this clonotype: The junction shows a germline mismatch at one end, possibly a read error. This rearrangement joins TRBV7-3 to TRBJ1-2, with TRBD1 matching over 9 bases. The CDR3 has 15 residues. Germline-derived CDR1 and CDR2 are SGHTA and FQGTGA. The CDR3 region has the DNA TGTGCCAGCAGTTTAACAGGGGGCGTTAACTATGGCTACACCTTC. It encodes CASSLTGGVNYGYTF.

CDR3 amino acids: CASKLDAVQYF. The CDR3 nucleotides read TGTGCCAGCAAGCTGGACGCCGTGCAGTACTTC. The chain couples TRBV6-5 to TRBJ2-7; D remains ambiguous. V dropped 7 bases and J dropped 9 bases, with 13 bases sitting between them. The length of the CDR3 is 11 residues. The germline gives CDR1 MNHEY, CDR2 SVGAGI.

The rearrangement links TRBV6-6 to TRBJ2-6; D is perhaps TRBD1 (6 bases). Looked up from germline, CDR1 is MNHNY and CDR2 is SVGAGI (reference sequence). The CDR3 has 16 amino acids. The ends were cut back, 6 bases at V and 0 bases at J, with 12 bases in the middle. The CDR3 DNA is TGTGCCAGCAGACCACGGACAGACTCTGGGGCCAACGTCCTGACTTTC. Translating it yields CASRPRTDSGANVLTF.

This clonotype was counted once. This chain joins TRBV9 and TRBJ2-3, with D maybe TRBD1 (6 bases). The CDR3 spans 17 residues. V gave up 2 bases and J gave up 2 bases, with 18 bases separating them. In germline, CDR1 is SGDLS, CDR2 YYNGEE. CDR3 region: CASSVPSGHPVTDTQYF. The CDR3 bases are TGTGCCAGCAGCGTTCCTTCGGGACACCCAGTCACAGATACGCAGTATTTT. The whole variable domain, filled in from reference TRBV9 and TRBJ2-3, reads DSGVTQTPKHLITATGQRVTLRCSPRSGDLSVYWYQQSLDQGLQFLIQYYNGEERAKGNILERFSAQQFPDLHSELNLSSLELGDSALYFCASSVPSGHPVTDTQYFGPGTRLTVL.

There are a few counts of this clonotype. The V and J genes are TRBV7-2 and TRBJ2-1, with 10 bases lining up with TRBD1. Germline values: CDR1 SGHTA, CDR2 FQGNSA. V lost 2 bases, J lost 9 bases, and 4 bases stayed unmatched. The CDR3 contains 14 residues. Here the CDR3 DNA reads TGTGCCAGCAGCTTAAACGGACAGGGGGGTGAGCAGTTCTTC. It codes for CASSLNGQGGEQFF.

The rearrangement links TRBV18 to TRBJ2-5; D ambiguous. The CDR3 length is 14 residues. Germline CDR1 and CDR2: KGHSH and LQKENI. Trimming left V 5 bases short and J 3 bases short, with 13 bases between. CDR3 in DNA: TGTGCCAGCTCATTTAAAAGCACAGAAGAGACCCAGTACTTC. Amino acids: CASSFKSTEETQYF.

The chain carries TRBV6-1 and TRBJ1-6; TRBD1 agrees at 8 bases. This CDR3 contains 16 residues. The junction had 5 bases not matched to a gene; V was cut back by 5 bases and J by 2 bases. CDR1 is MNHNS and CDR2 is SASEGT in the germline V gene. The CDR3 nucleotides read TGTGCCAGCAGTAAGCAGGGGGCCACCTATAATTCACCCCTCCACTTT. Protein product: CASSKQGATYNSPLHF.

Only a few counts were recorded for this clonotype. The genes are TRBV6-1 and TRBJ2-5; D call uncertain. Germline V gives CDR1 MNHNS, CDR2 SASEGT. The length of the CDR3 is 11 residues. Trimming took 8 bases from V and 2 from J, leaving 6 bases between them. The CDR3 loop reads CASQQQETQYF. In DNA, the CDR3 is TGTGCCAGCCAGCAGCAAGAGACCCAGTACTTC.

V usage is TRBV12-3 or TRBV12-4 and J usage is TRBJ1-6; D perhaps matches TRBD1 (5 bases). This CDR3 contains 15 residues. V shed 3 bases and J shed 7 bases, with 13 bases lying between them. The DNA for the CDR3 is TGTGCCAGCAGTTTTTTGTCAGGGACCAATTCACCCCTCCACTTT. Protein: CASSFLSGTNSPLHF.

This clonotype showed up just once. The V gene is TRBV9, the J gene TRBJ2-5; 8 nucleotides match TRBD2. CDR1 and CDR2 from the germline V gene are SGDLS and YYNGEE. The CDR3 has 14 residues. With V trimmed by 3 bases and J by 4 bases, 5 bases remained unmatched. The CDR3 is CASSAAAGGETQYF. The DNA for the CDR3 is TGTGCCAGCAGCGCCGCCGCGGGGGGAGAGACCCAGTACTTC. Drawing the rest from reference TRBV9 and TRBJ2-5, the complete variable domain is DSGVTQTPKHLITATGQRVTLRCSPRSGDLSVYWYQQSLDQGLQFLIQYYNGEERAKGNILERFSAQQFPDLHSELNLSSLELGDSALYFCASSAAAGGETQYFGPGTRLLVL.

This clonotype was counted a few times. This chain joins TRBV7-6 and TRBJ2-4, with 10 positions matching TRBD1. Germline V CDR1 and CDR2: SGHVS, FNYEAQ. The CDR3 sequence is 16 residues long. Trimming took 5 bases from V and 2 from J; bases not matched to a gene: 6. The CDR3 region is CASSPGTGEPKNIQYF. For the CDR3, the DNA is TGTGCCAGCAGCCCCGGGACAGGGGAGCCCAAAAACATTCAGTACTTC.

V usage is TRBV6-2 or TRBV6-3 and J usage is TRBJ1-2; TRBD1 is a possible D gene (6 bases). The CDR3 extends over 17 amino acids. V was trimmed by 0 bases and J by 2 bases, leaving 16 bases between them. CDR1 and CDR2 (germline): MNHEY, SVGEGT. The CDR3 DNA reads TGTGCCAGCAGTTACTCGTACCTTGGACAGTCCAACTATGGCTACACCTTC. It translates to CASSYSYLGQSNYGYTF.